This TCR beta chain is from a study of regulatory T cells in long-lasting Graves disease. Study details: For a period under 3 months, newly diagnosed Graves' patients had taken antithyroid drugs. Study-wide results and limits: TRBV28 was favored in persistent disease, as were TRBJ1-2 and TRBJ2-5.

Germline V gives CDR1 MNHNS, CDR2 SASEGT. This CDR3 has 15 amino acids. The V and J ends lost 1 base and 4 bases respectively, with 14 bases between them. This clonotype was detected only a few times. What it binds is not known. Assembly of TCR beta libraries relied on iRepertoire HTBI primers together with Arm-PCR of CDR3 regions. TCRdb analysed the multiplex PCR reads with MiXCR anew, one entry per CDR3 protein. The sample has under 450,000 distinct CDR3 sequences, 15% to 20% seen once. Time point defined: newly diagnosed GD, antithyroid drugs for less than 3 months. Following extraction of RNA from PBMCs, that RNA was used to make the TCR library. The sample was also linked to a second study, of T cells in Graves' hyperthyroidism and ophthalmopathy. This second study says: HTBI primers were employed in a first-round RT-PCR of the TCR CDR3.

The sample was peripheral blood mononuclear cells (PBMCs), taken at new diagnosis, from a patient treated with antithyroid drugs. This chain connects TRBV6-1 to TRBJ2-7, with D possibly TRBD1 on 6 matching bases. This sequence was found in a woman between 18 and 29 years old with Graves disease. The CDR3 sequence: CASSEETGTPYEQYF. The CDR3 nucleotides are TGTGCCAGCAGTGAAGAAACCGGGACACCTTACGAGCAGTACTTC.